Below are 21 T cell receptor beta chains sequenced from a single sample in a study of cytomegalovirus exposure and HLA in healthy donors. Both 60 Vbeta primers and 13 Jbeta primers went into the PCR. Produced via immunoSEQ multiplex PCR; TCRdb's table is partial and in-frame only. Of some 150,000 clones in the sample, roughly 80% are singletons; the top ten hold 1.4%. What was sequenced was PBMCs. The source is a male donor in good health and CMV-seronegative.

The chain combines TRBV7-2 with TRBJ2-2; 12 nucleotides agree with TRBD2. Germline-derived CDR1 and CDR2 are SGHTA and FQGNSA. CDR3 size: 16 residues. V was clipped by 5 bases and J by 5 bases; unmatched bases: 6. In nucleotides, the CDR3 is TGTGCCAGCAGCCTTCTAGCGGGGGGGTGGACCGGGGAGCTGTTTTTT. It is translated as CASSLLAGGWTGELFF. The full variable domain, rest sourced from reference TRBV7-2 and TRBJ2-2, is GAGVSQSPSNKVTEKGKDVELRCDPISGHTALYWYRQSLGQGLEFLIYFQGNSAPDKSGLPSDRFSAERTGGSVSTLTIQRTQQEDSAVYLCASSLLAGGWTGELFFGEGSRLTVL.

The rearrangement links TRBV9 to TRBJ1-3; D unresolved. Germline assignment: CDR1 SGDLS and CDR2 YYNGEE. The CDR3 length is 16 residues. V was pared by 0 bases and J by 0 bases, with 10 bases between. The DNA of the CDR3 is TGTGCCAGCAGCGTAGCCCAGAACCTCTCTGGAAACACCATATATTTT. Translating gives CASSVAQNLSGNTIYF.

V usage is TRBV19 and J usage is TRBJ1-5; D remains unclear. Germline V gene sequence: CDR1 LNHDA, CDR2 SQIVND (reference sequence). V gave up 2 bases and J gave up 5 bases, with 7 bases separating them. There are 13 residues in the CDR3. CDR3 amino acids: CASSIREDQPQHF. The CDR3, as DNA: TGTGCCAGTAGTATAAGGGAGGATCAGCCCCAGCATTTT.

The CDR3 region has the DNA TGTGCCAGCTCACCTCCTCCAGGGGGCGTAGAGACCCAGTACTTC. Amino acid sequence: CASSPPPGGVETQYF. This chain uses TRBV18 with TRBJ2-5; TRBD1 aligns across 8 bases. Germline CDR1 reads KGHSH; CDR2 reads LQKENI. The CDR3 is 15 amino acids. V trimming: 3 bases; J trimming: 4 bases; junction bases outside the gene matches: 7.

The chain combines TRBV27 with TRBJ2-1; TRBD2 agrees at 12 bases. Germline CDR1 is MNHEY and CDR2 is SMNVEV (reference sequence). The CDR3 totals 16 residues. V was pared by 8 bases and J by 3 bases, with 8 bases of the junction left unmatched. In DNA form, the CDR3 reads TGTGCCAGCCGGACTAGCGGGACTTTAGACTACAATGAGCAGTTCTTC. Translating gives CASRTSGTLDYNEQFF.

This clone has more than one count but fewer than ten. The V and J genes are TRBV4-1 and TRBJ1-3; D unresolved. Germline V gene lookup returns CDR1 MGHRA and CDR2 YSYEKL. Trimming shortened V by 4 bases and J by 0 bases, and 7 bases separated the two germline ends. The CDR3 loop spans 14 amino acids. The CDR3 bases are TGCGCCAGCAGCCTACAGATCTCTGGAAACACCATATATTTT. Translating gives CASSLQISGNTIYF.

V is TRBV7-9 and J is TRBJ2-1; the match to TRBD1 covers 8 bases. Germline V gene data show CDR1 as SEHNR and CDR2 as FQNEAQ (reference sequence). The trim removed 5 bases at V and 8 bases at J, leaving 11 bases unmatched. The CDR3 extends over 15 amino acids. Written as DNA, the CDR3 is TGTGCCAGCAGCCCAGGGACAGGACCGTCAGATGAGCAGTTCTTC. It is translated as CASSPGTGPSDEQFF.

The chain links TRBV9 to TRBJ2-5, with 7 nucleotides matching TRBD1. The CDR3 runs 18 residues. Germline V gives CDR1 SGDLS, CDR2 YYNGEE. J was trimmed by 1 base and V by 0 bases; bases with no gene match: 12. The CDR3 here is CASSVASTGDGVQETQYF. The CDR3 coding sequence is TGTGCCAGCAGCGTAGCGTCAACAGGGGACGGCGTCCAAGAGACCCAGTACTTC. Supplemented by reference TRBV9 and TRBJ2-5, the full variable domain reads DSGVTQTPKHLITATGQRVTLRCSPRSGDLSVYWYQQSLDQGLQFLIQYYNGEERAKGNILERFSAQQFPDLHSELNLSSLELGDSALYFCASSVASTGDGVQETQYFGPGTRLLVL.

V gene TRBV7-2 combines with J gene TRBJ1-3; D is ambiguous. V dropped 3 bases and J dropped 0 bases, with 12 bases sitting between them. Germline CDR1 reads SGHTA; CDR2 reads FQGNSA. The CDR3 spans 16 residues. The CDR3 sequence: CASSFSAYSSGNTIYF. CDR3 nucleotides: TGTGCCAGCAGCTTCTCTGCGTATAGCTCTGGAAACACCATATATTTT.

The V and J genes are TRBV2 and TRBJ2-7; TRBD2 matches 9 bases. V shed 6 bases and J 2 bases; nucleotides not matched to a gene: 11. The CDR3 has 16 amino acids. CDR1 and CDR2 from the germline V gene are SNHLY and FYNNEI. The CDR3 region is CASRTGASGNAYEQYF. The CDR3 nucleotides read TGTGCCAGCAGGACGGGGGCTAGCGGGAATGCCTACGAGCAGTACTTC.

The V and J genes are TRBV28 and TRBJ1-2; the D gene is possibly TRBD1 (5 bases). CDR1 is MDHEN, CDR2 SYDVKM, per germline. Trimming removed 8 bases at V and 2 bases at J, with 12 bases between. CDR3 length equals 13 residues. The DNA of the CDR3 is TGTGCCAGCCGGGCGTCAGGGAACTATGGCTACACCTTC. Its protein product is CASRASGNYGYTF.

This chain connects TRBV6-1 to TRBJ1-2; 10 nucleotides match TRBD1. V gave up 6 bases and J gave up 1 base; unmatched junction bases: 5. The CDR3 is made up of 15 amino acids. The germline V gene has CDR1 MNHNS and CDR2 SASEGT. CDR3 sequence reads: CASRDRGVGNYGYTF. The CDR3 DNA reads TGTGCCAGCAGGGACAGGGGGGTCGGTAACTATGGCTACACCTTC.

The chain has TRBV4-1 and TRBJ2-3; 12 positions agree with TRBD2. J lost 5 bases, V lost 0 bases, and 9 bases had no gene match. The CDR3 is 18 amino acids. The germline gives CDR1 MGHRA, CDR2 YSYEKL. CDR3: CASSQDLALAGGQDTQYF. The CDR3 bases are TGCGCCAGCAGCCAAGATCTAGCGCTAGCGGGAGGGCAAGATACGCAGTATTTT.

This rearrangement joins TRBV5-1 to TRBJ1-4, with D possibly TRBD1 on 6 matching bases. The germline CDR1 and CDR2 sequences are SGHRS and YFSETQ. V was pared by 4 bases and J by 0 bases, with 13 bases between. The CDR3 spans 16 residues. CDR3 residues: CASSPLQGATNEKLFF. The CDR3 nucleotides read TGCGCCAGCAGCCCCCTACAGGGTGCAACTAATGAAAAACTGTTTTTT.

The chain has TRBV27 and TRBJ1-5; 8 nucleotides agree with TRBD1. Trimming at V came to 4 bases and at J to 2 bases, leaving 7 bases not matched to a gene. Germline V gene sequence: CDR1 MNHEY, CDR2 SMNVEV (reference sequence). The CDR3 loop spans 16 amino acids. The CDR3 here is CASSSGQVWGNQPQHF. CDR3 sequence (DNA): TGTGCCAGCAGTTCGGGACAGGTCTGGGGCAATCAGCCCCAGCATTTT.

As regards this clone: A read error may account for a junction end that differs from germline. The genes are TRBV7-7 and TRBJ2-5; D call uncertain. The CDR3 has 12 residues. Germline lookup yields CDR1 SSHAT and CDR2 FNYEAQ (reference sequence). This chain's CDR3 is CASSLMRGTQYF. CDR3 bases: TGTGCTAGCAGCTTGATGAGAGGGACCCAGTACTTC.

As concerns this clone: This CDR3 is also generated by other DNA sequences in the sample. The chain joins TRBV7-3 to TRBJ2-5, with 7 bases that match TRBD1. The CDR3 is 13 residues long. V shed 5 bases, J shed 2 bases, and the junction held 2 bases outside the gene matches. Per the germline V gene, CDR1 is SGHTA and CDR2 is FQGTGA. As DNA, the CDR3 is TGTGCCAGCAGCACGGACAGGCAAGAGACCCAGTACTTC. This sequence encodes CASSTDRQETQYF.

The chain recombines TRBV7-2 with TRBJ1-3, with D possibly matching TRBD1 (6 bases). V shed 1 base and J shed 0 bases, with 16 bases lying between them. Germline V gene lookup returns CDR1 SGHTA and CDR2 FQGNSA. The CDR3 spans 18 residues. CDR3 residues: CASSLESFRGYSGNTIYF. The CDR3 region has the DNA TGTGCCAGCAGCTTAGAGTCTTTCAGGGGCTACTCTGGAAACACCATATATTTT. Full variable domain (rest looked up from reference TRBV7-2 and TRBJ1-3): GAGVSQSPSNKVTEKGKDVELRCDPISGHTALYWYRQSLGQGLEFLIYFQGNSAPDKSGLPSDRFSAERTGGSVSTLTIQRTQQEDSAVYLCASSLESFRGYSGNTIYFGEGSWLTVV.

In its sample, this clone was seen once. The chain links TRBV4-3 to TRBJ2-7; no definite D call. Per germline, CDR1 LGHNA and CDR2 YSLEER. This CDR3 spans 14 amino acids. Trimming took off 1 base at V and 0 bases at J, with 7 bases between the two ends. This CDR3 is CASSQVLASYEQYF. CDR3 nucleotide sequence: TGCGCCAGCAGCCAAGTATTGGCCTCCTACGAGCAGTACTTC.

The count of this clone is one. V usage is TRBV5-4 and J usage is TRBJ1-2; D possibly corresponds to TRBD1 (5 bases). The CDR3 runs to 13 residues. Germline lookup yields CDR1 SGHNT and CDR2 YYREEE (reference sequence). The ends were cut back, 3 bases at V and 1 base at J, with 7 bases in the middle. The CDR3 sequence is CASSSGRNYGYTF. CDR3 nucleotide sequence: TGTGCCAGCAGCTCAGGGCGTAACTATGGCTACACCTTC.

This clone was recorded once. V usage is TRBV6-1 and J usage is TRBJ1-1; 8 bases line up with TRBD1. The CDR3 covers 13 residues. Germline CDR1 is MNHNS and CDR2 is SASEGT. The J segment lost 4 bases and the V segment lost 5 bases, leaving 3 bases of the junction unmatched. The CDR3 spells CASSKQGGTEAFF. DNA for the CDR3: TGTGCCAGCAGTAAACAGGGGGGCACTGAAGCTTTCTTT.